The 29 T cell receptor beta chains given below trace back to one sample, sequenced in a study of beta chain features in type 1 diabetes. Overall study results and limits: Type 1 diabetes patients showed a moderate but significant shortening of TCRB CDR3s in all four CD4+ subsets.

Expressed TCRB transcripts were sequenced, since all the RNA that had been isolated was reverse transcribed. Here immunoSEQ multiplex PCR was the method, and the copy in TCRdb shows in-frame clones only, minus some. The top ten clones hold around 0.66% of a sample with 300,000 to 400,000 clones, over 8.5% of them seen once. For these TCRs, the target antigens are not known. Material for sequencing was central memory CD4+ T cells from blood. The receptors come from a man aged 25 to 45 with type 1 diabetes.

V gene TRBV7-3 combines with J gene TRBJ2-4, with D possibly being TRBD2 (6 bases). Germline V gene sequence: CDR1 SGHTA, CDR2 FQGTGA. This CDR3 has 13 amino acids. V was trimmed by 2 bases and J by 8 bases, leaving 10 bases between them. CDR3 loop: CASSLGREDIQYF. CDR3 DNA sequence: TGTGCCAGCAGCTTAGGCAGGGAGGACATTCAGTACTTC.

The chain uses TRBV9 and TRBJ1-1; no clear D gene. Germline values: CDR1 SGDLS, CDR2 YYNGEE. The germline V and J ends were trimmed by 6 bases and 10 bases, with 16 bases remaining between them. The CDR3 sequence is 12 residues long. The CDR3 loop is CASTYTLSLAFF. The CDR3 bases are TGTGCCAGCACTTACACCCTAAGTCTAGCTTTCTTT. Full variable domain (outside the CDR3, taken from reference TRBV9 and TRBJ1-1): DSGVTQTPKHLITATGQRVTLRCSPRSGDLSVYWYQQSLDQGLQFLIQYYNGEERAKGNILERFSAQQFPDLHSELNLSSLELGDSALYFCASTYTLSLAFFGQGTRLTVV.

The chain couples TRBV4-1 to TRBJ2-7, with TRBD2 matching over 11 bases. The CDR3 is made up of 17 amino acids. With V trimmed by 1 base and J by 0 bases, 5 bases remained unmatched. Germline V gene lookup returns CDR1 MGHRA and CDR2 YSYEKL. DNA for the CDR3: TGCGCCAGCAGCCAAGTTAGCGGGAGGGACTTCTCCTACGAGCAGTACTTC. It specifies CASSQVSGRDFSYEQYF.

This clone has more than one count but fewer than ten. The chain carries TRBV11-2 and TRBJ2-2; 10 positions agree with TRBD1. Germline trimming cut 5 bases from V and 0 bases from J; bases unmatched to any gene: 3. Per germline, CDR1 SGHAT and CDR2 FQNNGV. This CDR3 region has 16 residues. The CDR3 spells CASSRQGAANTGELFF. CDR3 sequence (DNA): TGTGCCAGCAGCAGACAGGGGGCGGCGAACACCGGGGAGCTGTTTTTT. The full variable domain, completed using reference TRBV11-2 and TRBJ2-2, is EAGVAQSPRYKIIEKRQSVAFWCNPISGHATLYWYQQILGQGPKLLIQFQNNGVVDDSQLPKDRFSAERLKGVDSTLKIQPAKLEDSAVYLCASSRQGAANTGELFFGEGSRLTVL.

As DNA, the CDR3 is TGTGCCAGCTCAGTCCGACAGGATCGGGGCTACACCTTC. This gives the protein CASSVRQDRGYTF. V and J are TRBV18 and TRBJ1-2; D perhaps matches TRBD1 (6 bases). The CDR3 loop spans 13 amino acids. Trimming cost V 5 bases and J 8 bases, with 15 bases left between them. CDR1 and CDR2 (germline): KGHSH, LQKENI.

This clone was observed a few times. V and J are TRBV5-6 and TRBJ1-5; weak D call: TRBD1 (6 bases). The germline V gene encodes CDR1 SGHDT and CDR2 YYEEEE. The CDR3 has 15 amino acids. The ends were cut back, 2 bases at V and 5 bases at J, with 14 bases in the middle. CDR3 bases: TGTGCCAGCAGCTTTTGGGGGCAGGAGCATCAGCCCCAGCATTTT. As protein: CASSFWGQEHQPQHF.

The chain is built from TRBV10-3 and TRBJ1-2; maybe TRBD1 (5 bases). This CDR3 has 15 amino acids. Germline lookup yields CDR1 ENHRY and CDR2 SYGVKD. The ends were cut back, 2 bases at V and 3 bases at J, with 13 bases in the middle. The CDR3 sequence: CAISEGARGDYGYTF. The DNA for the CDR3 is TGTGCCATCAGTGAGGGGGCCCGGGGGGACTATGGCTACACCTTC.

This clone was detected a few times. V is TRBV20-1 and J is TRBJ2-7; D unresolved. Germline V CDR1 and CDR2: DFQATT, SNEGSKA (reference sequence). This CDR3 contains 11 residues. Deletions cut 6 bases from V and 3 bases from J, with 9 bases between. Here the CDR3 reads CSASGIYEQYF. CDR3 DNA sequence: TGCAGTGCCTCAGGCATCTACGAGCAGTACTTC.

This clone has more than one count but fewer than ten. The V and J genes are TRBV7-9 and TRBJ2-1, with 8 bases matching TRBD2. Germline assignment: CDR1 SEHNR and CDR2 FQNEAQ (reference sequence). This CDR3 has 14 residues. J gave up 2 bases and V 7 bases, and 4 bases lay outside the gene matches. The DNA of the CDR3 is TGTGCCAGCAAGCGGGAGATAACCTACAATGAGCAGTTCTTC. It codes for CASKREITYNEQFF.

This clone was detected only a few times. V and J are TRBV5-4 and TRBJ2-1, with D tentatively TRBD2 (5 bases). The CDR3 is 15 residues long. The V end was cut by 2 bases, the J end by 9 bases, with 18 bases between. Germline V gene sequence: CDR1 SGHNT, CDR2 YYREEE (reference sequence). The CDR3 DNA sequence: TGTGCCAGCAGCTTAGAGGGCGGGTGGACGCGTGAGCAGTTCTTC. Protein product: CASSLEGGWTREQFF.

This clone showed up just a few times. The CDR3 DNA reads as TGTGCCACCAGCAGAGGCGGGACTAGCGGAAGCTACGAGCAGTACTTC. This sequence encodes CATSRGGTSGSYEQYF. This chain links TRBV15 with TRBJ2-7, with 11 positions matching TRBD2. V dropped 1 base and J dropped 3; count of bases not matched to a gene: 5. The germline V gene encodes CDR1 LNHNV and CDR2 YYDKDF (reference sequence). This CDR3 contains 16 residues.

This sequence joins TRBV28 and TRBJ2-7; the D gene could be TRBD1 or TRBD2 (5 bases each). The ends were cut back, 5 bases at V and 3 bases at J, with 14 bases in the middle. Germline V gives CDR1 MDHEN, CDR2 SYDVKM. This CDR3 has 14 residues. In nucleotides, the CDR3 is TGTGCCAGCAGTACCTCCGGGACGGACTACGAGCAGTACTTC. It specifies CASSTSGTDYEQYF.

For this clone: Other DNA sequences in the sample encode the same CDR3. For the CDR3, the DNA is TGTGCCAGCAGTTCCCAAAACAATCAGCCCCAGCATTTT. The encoded protein is CASSSQNNQPQHF. The rearrangement uses TRBV6-5 and TRBJ1-5, with no clear D. CDR1 is MNHEY, CDR2 SVGAGI, per germline. Trimming stripped 4 bases from V and 3 bases from J, with 7 bases between. This CDR3 has 13 residues.

The J gene is TRBJ1-1, the V gene TRBV19; D not certain. V lost 1 base and J 7 bases, leaving 13 bases between the germline ends. The CDR3 spans 14 residues. Looked up from germline, CDR1 is LNHDA and CDR2 is SQIVND (reference sequence). The CDR3 loop is CASSIGLFEREAFF. CDR3 sequence (DNA): TGTGCCAGTAGTATAGGTTTATTTGAGCGTGAAGCTTTCTTT.

This clone has only a few counts. The chain combines TRBV7-2 with TRBJ2-3; D remains unclear. V shed 4 bases and J shed 1 base, with 6 bases lying between them. The germline V gene encodes CDR1 SGHTA and CDR2 FQGNSA. This CDR3 region has 13 residues. The CDR3 spells CASSSTGTDTQYF. The CDR3 coding sequence is TGTGCCAGCAGCTCGACCGGCACAGATACGCAGTATTTT.

About this clone itself: The junction departs from the called germline gene at one end, perhaps through a read error. The chain has TRBV7-2 and TRBJ1-4; 7 bases agree with TRBD1. In germline, CDR1 is SGHTA, CDR2 FQGNSA. This CDR3 contains 18 residues. In DNA form, the CDR3 reads TGCGCCAGCAGCGAAAGATCGCGCAGGGGGTTCGTAAATGAAAAACTGTTTTTT. Translated: CASSERSRRGFVNEKLFF.

This clone showed up just a few times. This chain uses TRBV28 with TRBJ2-1; TRBD1 is a possible D gene (6 bases). The CDR3 sequence is 14 residues long. Trimming cost V 6 bases and J 0 bases, with 9 bases left between them. Germline assignment: CDR1 MDHEN and CDR2 SYDVKM. CDR3 region: CASRRQDSYNEQFF. The CDR3 region has the DNA TGTGCCAGCAGAAGACAGGACTCCTACAATGAGCAGTTCTTC. The full variable domain, completed using reference TRBV28 and TRBJ2-1, is DVKVTQSSRYLVKRTGEKVFLECVQDMDHENMFWYRQDPGLGLRLIYFSYDVKMKEKGDIPEGYSVSREKKERFSLILESASTNQTSMYLCASRRQDSYNEQFFGPGTRLTVL.

This chain links TRBV28 with TRBJ1-3; D unresolved. The length of the CDR3 is 16 residues. V lost 4 bases and J 7 bases, leaving 20 bases between the germline ends. CDR1 is MDHEN, CDR2 SYDVKM, per germline. The CDR3 is CASSSRRDSVANTIYF. The CDR3 DNA follows: TGTGCCAGCAGTTCCCGGCGGGATTCTGTCGCGAACACCATATATTTT.

This clone has more than one count but fewer than ten. The same CDR3 also results from other DNA sequences found in this sample. V gene TRBV7-2 combines with J gene TRBJ2-7; 8 bases are shared with TRBD1. CDR3 length: 15 residues. The V segment lost 0 bases and the J segment 4 bases; nucleotides outside the gene matches: 5. Germline V CDR1 and CDR2: SGHTA, FQGNSA. DNA for the CDR3: TGTGCCAGCAGCTTAGCGGCAGGGGGCCAGTACGAGCAGTACTTC. Residues: CASSLAAGGQYEQYF. Full variable domain (missing parts from reference TRBV7-2 and TRBJ2-7): GAGVSQSPSNKVTEKGKDVELRCDPISGHTALYWYRQSLGQGLEFLIYFQGNSAPDKSGLPSDRFSAERTGGSVSTLTIQRTQQEDSAVYLCASSLAAGGQYEQYFGPGTRLTVT.

This clone was recorded a few times. The V and J genes are TRBV7-9 and TRBJ2-1, with unresolved D. The CDR3 is made up of 16 amino acids. V was trimmed by 4 bases and J by 5 bases, leaving 18 bases between them. Germline V gene sequence: CDR1 SEHNR, CDR2 FQNEAQ (reference sequence). The CDR3 is CASSSGLYTFNNEQFF. The CDR3 DNA follows: TGTGCCAGCAGCTCGGGCTTATACACTTTCAACAATGAGCAGTTCTTC.

This clone has ten or more counts. J is TRBJ1-2 and V is TRBV6-4; D might be TRBD1 (5 bases). The CDR3 is made up of 12 amino acids. The V and J ends lost 3 bases and 4 bases respectively, with 6 bases between them. Germline V lookup: CDR1 MRHNA, CDR2 SNTAGT. CDR3 bases: TGTGCCAGCAGTGAAAGGGGCTATGGCTACACCTTC. Translating gives CASSERGYGYTF.

This CDR3 reads CASSVTVSYEQYF. Here the CDR3 DNA reads TGTGCCAGCAGTGTTACGGTTTCCTACGAGCAGTACTTC. The genes are TRBV2 and TRBJ2-7; D is undetermined. The germline V and J ends were trimmed by 4 bases and 1 base, with 8 bases remaining between them. CDR1 is SNHLY and CDR2 is FYNNEI in the germline V gene. This CDR3 region has 13 residues.

At least ten counts were recorded for this clone. The V call is TRBV28, the J call TRBJ2-3; 7 bases align to TRBD2. The CDR3 contains 14 residues. Germline trimming cut 5 bases from V and 5 bases from J; bases unmatched to any gene: 7. Looked up from germline, CDR1 is MDHEN and CDR2 is SYDVKM. CDR3 DNA sequence: TGTGCCAGCAGTGCTAGTGCGGGGGTAGATACGCAGTATTTT. It yields the protein CASSASAGVDTQYF.

Only a few counts were recorded for this clone. V gene TRBV6-5 combines with J gene TRBJ2-3; 7 nucleotides match TRBD2. CDR3 length equals 14 residues. Germline V lookup: CDR1 MNHEY, CDR2 SVGAGI. With 6 bases clipped from V and 5 bases from J, the junction kept 8 bases outside the gene matches. CDR3 sequence reads: CASREGGPGDTQYF. CDR3 nucleotide sequence: TGTGCCAGCAGGGAGGGAGGGCCTGGAGATACGCAGTATTTT.

This clone has a count of ten or more. This chain joins TRBV30 and TRBJ2-1; TRBD2 matches 13 bases. Germline V gives CDR1 GTSNPN, CDR2 SVGIG (reference sequence). The CDR3 runs to 16 residues. V gave up 0 bases and J gave up 9 bases; unmatched junction bases: 8. The CDR3 sequence is CAWSVLAGGPRGEQFF. Here the CDR3 DNA reads TGTGCCTGGAGTGTACTAGCGGGAGGGCCGAGGGGTGAGCAGTTCTTC. Together with reference TRBV30 and TRBJ2-1, the CDR3 gives the full variable domain: SQTIHQWPATLVQPVGSPLSLECTVEGTSNPNLYWYRQAAGRGLQLLFYSVGIGQISSEVPQNLSASRPQDRQFILSSKKLLLSDSGFYLCAWSVLAGGPRGEQFFGPGTRLTVL.

Worth noting for this clone: A much more abundant neighbour one base away suggests this may be a read error. This chain links TRBV2 with TRBJ1-2; D gene uncertain. Germline CDR1 reads SNHLY; CDR2 reads FYNNEI. This CDR3 region has 12 residues. V was pared by 2 bases and J by 4 bases, with 5 bases between. The CDR3 nucleotides are TGTGCCAGCAGTGAATGGGGCTATGGCTACACCTTC. It is translated as CASSEWGYGYTF.

This clone was detected a few times. It is unclear where the CDR3 begins or ends on the DNA, so no DNA is shown, and the CDR3 is as TCRdb lists it. The gene calls are TRBV9 and TRBJ2-1. Counting both end residues, the CDR3 totals 15 amino acids. CDR1 SGDLS and CDR2 YYNGEE come from the germline V gene. CDR3 amino acids: CASSLSGPDYNEQFF.

The chain couples TRBV5-6 to TRBJ2-7; D ambiguous. The V end lost 4 bases, the J end lost 0 bases, and 5 bases lay between the germline ends. From germline, CDR1 is SGHDT and CDR2 YYEEEE. CDR3 size: 12 residues. This CDR3 is CASSQASYEQYF. In nucleotides, the CDR3 is TGTGCCAGCAGCCAAGCCTCCTACGAGCAGTACTTC. Full variable domain (rest looked up from reference TRBV5-6 and TRBJ2-7): DAGVTQSPTHLIKTRGQQVTLRCSPKSGHDTVSWYQQALGQGPQFIFQYYEEEERQRGNFPDRFSGHQFPNYSSELNVNALLLGDSALYLCASSQASYEQYFGPGTRLTVT.

The chain recombines TRBV5-1 with TRBJ1-5; a weak D match, TRBD1 (5 bases). The CDR3 extends over 15 amino acids. Germline V CDR1 and CDR2: SGHRS, YFSETQ. Trimming shortened V by 1 base and J by 5 bases, and 13 bases separated the two germline ends. The CDR3 coding sequence is TGCGCCAGCAGCTTGTGGGGGGATAAAGATCAGCCCCAGCATTTT. Encoded protein: CASSLWGDKDQPQHF.